One sample yielded the 23 T cell receptor beta chains listed below, sequenced in a study of T cells in Graves' hyperthyroidism and ophthalmopathy. RNA transcripts yielded amplified TCR beta CDR3 regions. In the first-round RT-PCR of the TCR CDR3, the HTBI primer set was used. TCRdb used MiXCR to reprocess the multiplex PCR reads, holding one entry per CDR3 protein. Of a few hundred thousand distinct CDR3 sequences detected, roughly a sixth appear once; the ten largest clones hold under 3.5%. The sample taken for sequencing was blood. These TCRs come from a woman between 40 and 55 years old with Graves' ophthalmopathy.

This clonotype was counted many times. This rearrangement joins TRBV7-9 to TRBJ2-1; D is unresolved. This CDR3 comprises 15 residues. V shed 5 bases and J shed 9 bases, with 20 bases lying between them. Germline V gene lookup returns CDR1 SEHNR and CDR2 FQNEAQ (reference sequence). The CDR3 loop reads CASSPSFVGQTEQFF. The CDR3 DNA follows: TGTGCCAGCAGCCCGAGTTTTGTAGGGCAAACTGAGCAGTTCTTC.

Many counts were recorded for this clonotype. CDR3 sequence reads: CASSYGQGFYEQYF. The DNA for the CDR3 is TGTGCCAGCAGTTATGGTCAGGGCTTCTACGAGCAGTACTTC. J is TRBJ2-7 and V is TRBV6-5, with D perhaps matching TRBD1 (5 bases). Germline V lookup: CDR1 MNHEY, CDR2 SVGAGI. V was cut by 3 bases and J by 3 bases, with 12 bases left in between. This CDR3 is built from 14 residues.

This chain connects TRBV6-5 to TRBJ2-7, with 10 bases lining up with TRBD1. This CDR3 has 16 residues. Germline CDR1 reads MNHEY; CDR2 reads SVGAGI. V was clipped by 3 bases and J by 1 base; unmatched bases: 6. This CDR3 is CASSYPDRGGSYEQYF. In DNA form, the CDR3 reads TGTGCCAGCAGTTATCCGGACAGGGGGGGGTCCTACGAGCAGTACTTC.

This clonotype appeared many times. The chain carries TRBV3-1 and TRBJ2-1, with 7 nucleotides matching TRBD1. This CDR3 contains 16 residues. J gave up 4 bases and V 0 bases, and 6 bases lay outside the gene matches. Germline loops: CDR1 LGHDT, CDR2 YNNKEL (reference sequence). The CDR3 DNA is TGTGCCAGCAGCCAAGAATCCAGGGGGTATTACAATGAGCAGTTCTTC. Its translation is CASSQESRGYYNEQFF.

This clonotype was counted many times. This rearrangement joins TRBV5-6 to TRBJ1-1; 9 bases agree with TRBD1. This CDR3 is built from 17 residues. Trimming at V came to 5 bases and at J to 3 bases, leaving 14 bases not matched to a gene. Germline CDR1 is SGHDT and CDR2 is YYEEEE. CDR3 coding DNA: TGTGCCAGCAGTTCCACAGGGGGCTCGGCTTGGGACACTGAAGCTTTCTTT. This encodes CASSSTGGSAWDTEAFF.

The CDR3 coding sequence is TGTGCCAGCGGGAGGGACTACTCCTACGAGCAGTACTTC. Its protein product is CASGRDYSYEQYF. The chain has TRBV2 and TRBJ2-7, with 7 bases aligning to TRBD2. This CDR3 has 13 amino acids. In germline, CDR1 is SNHLY, CDR2 FYNNEI. With 8 bases clipped from V and 0 bases from J, the junction kept 4 bases outside the gene matches. The variable domain in full, with the rest retrieved from reference TRBV2 and TRBJ2-7, is EPEVTQTPSHQVTQMGQEVILRCVPISNHLYFYWYRQILGQKVEFLVSFYNNEISEKSEIFDDQFSVERPDGSNFTLKIRSTKLEDSAMYFCASGRDYSYEQYFGPGTRLTVT.

This clonotype has more than one count but fewer than ten. This chain joins TRBV27 and TRBJ2-3; 9 nucleotides align to TRBD1. Germline loops: CDR1 MNHEY, CDR2 SMNVEV (reference sequence). Trimming at V came to 6 bases and at J to 3 bases, leaving 7 bases not matched to a gene. The CDR3 is made up of 15 amino acids. The CDR3 DNA follows: TGTGCCAGCAGCCTAACAGGGGGCGCAACAGATACGCAGTATTTT. Protein sequence: CASSLTGGATDTQYF.

This clonotype was seen repeatedly, ten times or more. The chain has TRBV20-1 and TRBJ1-1, with D unclear. Per germline, CDR1 DFQATT and CDR2 SNEGSKA (reference sequence). This CDR3 comprises 18 residues. Deletions cut 0 bases from V and 3 bases from J, with 23 bases between. CDR3: CSARDITSAAWMDTEAFF. For the CDR3, the DNA is TGCAGTGCTAGAGATATTACTTCGGCAGCTTGGATGGACACTGAAGCTTTCTTT.

The V gene is TRBV12-3 or TRBV12-4, the J gene TRBJ2-2; 10 bases map to TRBD2. J gave up 5 bases and V 3 bases, and 12 bases lay outside the gene matches. The length of the CDR3 is 18 residues. For the CDR3, the DNA is TGTGCCAGCAGTTTCCCTTCCCTTAGCGGGAGGTTTACCGGGGAGCTGTTTTTT. Amino acid sequence: CASSFPSLSGRFTGELFF.

This clonotype was observed a handful of times. The chain is built from TRBV5-1 and TRBJ1-6; D is uncertain. The CDR3 has 13 residues. Germline values: CDR1 SGHRS, CDR2 YFSETQ. The V and J ends lost 4 bases and 7 bases respectively, with 9 bases between them. The CDR3 DNA sequence: TGCGCCAGCAGCACCTCCCAGAATTCACCCCTCCACTTT. Translated, it gives CASSTSQNSPLHF. Using reference TRBV5-1 and TRBJ1-6 for the parts outside the CDR3, the full variable domain is KAGVTQTPRYLIKTRGQQVTLSCSPISGHRSVSWYQQTPGQGLQFLFEYFSETQRNKGNFPGRFSGRQFSNSRSEMNVSTLELGDSALYLCASSTSQNSPLHFGNGTRLTVT.

V and J are TRBV5-4 and TRBJ1-1, with 9 bases lining up with TRBD1. Trimming removed 2 bases from V and 10 bases from J; junction bases left unmatched: 9. This CDR3 spans 14 amino acids. CDR1 is SGHNT, CDR2 YYREEE, per germline (reference sequence). The CDR3 sequence: CASSLEGQGVRAFF. The CDR3 coding sequence is TGTGCCAGCAGCTTAGAGGGACAGGGAGTTCGAGCTTTCTTT.

This chain links TRBV28 with TRBJ2-1; 7 bases fit TRBD1. CDR1 is MDHEN, CDR2 SYDVKM, per germline. This CDR3 has 15 residues. V lost 5 bases and J lost 8; bases outside the gene matches: 12. CDR3 sequence reads: CASSLFSQGTDEQFF. As DNA, the CDR3 is TGTGCCAGCAGTCTCTTCTCACAGGGGACGGATGAGCAGTTCTTC.

The genes are TRBV19 and TRBJ1-2; D is perhaps TRBD1 (5 bases). The germline V gene encodes CDR1 LNHDA and CDR2 SQIVND (reference sequence). Trimming removed 6 bases from V and 4 bases from J, with 15 bases in between. There are 14 residues in the CDR3. The CDR3 protein is CASRGDSRSYGYTF. CDR3 coding DNA: TGTGCCAGTAGGGGAGACAGCCGATCCTATGGCTACACCTTC.

The chain links TRBV2 to TRBJ2-3; D perhaps matches TRBD1 (6 bases). Germline assignment: CDR1 SNHLY and CDR2 FYNNEI. The CDR3 totals 15 residues. Deletions cut 6 bases from V and 2 bases from J, with 15 bases between. CDR3: CASRVRRTDTDTQYF. The DNA of the CDR3 is TGTGCCAGCAGAGTGAGAAGGACAGACACAGATACGCAGTATTTT.

The chain has TRBV29-1 and TRBJ2-3; TRBD1 aligns across 7 bases. Germline V gene lookup returns CDR1 SQVTM and CDR2 ANQGSEA. V trimming: 6 bases; J trimming: 2 bases; junction bases outside the gene matches: 5. The CDR3 contains 13 residues. CDR3 loop: CSVETGNTDTQYF. CDR3 nucleotides: TGCAGCGTGGAGACAGGGAACACAGATACGCAGTATTTT.

The sample holds many counts of this clonotype. V is TRBV3-1 and J is TRBJ1-2, with D unresolved. The CDR3 has 14 residues. V lost 1 base, J lost 1 base, and 7 bases lay in between. The germline V gene encodes CDR1 LGHDT and CDR2 YNNKEL (reference sequence). The CDR3 region has the DNA TGTGCCAGCAGCCAAGGCGAGGGTAACTATGGCTACACCTTC. Translated, it gives CASSQGEGNYGYTF. Full variable domain (remainder filled in from reference TRBV3-1 and TRBJ1-2): DTAVSQTPKYLVTQMGNDKSIKCEQNLGHDTMYWYKQDSKKFLKIMFSYNNKELIINETVPNRFSPKSPDKAHLNLHINSLELGDSAVYFCASSQGEGNYGYTFGSGTRLTVV.

This clonotype was recorded at least ten times. V usage is TRBV20-1 and J usage is TRBJ2-6; a possible D gene is TRBD1 (6 bases). Trimming removed 6 bases from V and 3 bases from J, with 9 bases in between. Per the germline V gene, CDR1 is DFQATT and CDR2 is SNEGSKA (reference sequence). CDR3 length: 13 amino acids. CDR3 DNA: TGCAGTGCAAGGACAGTTGGGGCCAACGTCCTGACTTTC. Its translation: CSARTVGANVLTF.

This clonotype has ten or more counts. The DNA of the CDR3 is TGTGCCAGCAGTGAATTTGGGGGGCAGCCCCAGCATTTT. This gives the protein CASSEFGGQPQHF. V is TRBV2 and J is TRBJ1-5; possibly TRBD1 for D (5 bases). V lost 2 bases and J 7 bases, leaving 9 bases between the germline ends. The germline CDR1 and CDR2 sequences are SNHLY and FYNNEI. CDR3 length: 13 amino acids.

This clonotype has a count of ten or more. This chain uses TRBV2 with TRBJ2-3; D may be TRBD2 (7 bases). The CDR3 contains 14 residues. In germline, CDR1 is SNHLY, CDR2 FYNNEI. V lost 8 bases and J 2 bases, leaving 14 bases between the germline ends. The CDR3 loop reads CASRRGLSTDTQYF. For the CDR3, the DNA is TGTGCCAGCCGCAGGGGACTATCCACAGATACGCAGTATTTT. Looking up the rest from reference TRBV2 and TRBJ2-3 gives the full variable domain: EPEVTQTPSHQVTQMGQEVILRCVPISNHLYFYWYRQILGQKVEFLVSFYNNEISEKSEIFDDQFSVERPDGSNFTLKIRSTKLEDSAMYFCASRRGLSTDTQYFGPGTRLTVL.

The sample holds many counts of this clonotype. The V and J genes are TRBV3-1 and TRBJ1-1; D is unresolved. V lost 5 bases and J 1 base, leaving 17 bases between the germline ends. The CDR3 is made up of 16 amino acids. Germline-derived CDR1 and CDR2 are LGHDT and YNNKEL (reference sequence). For the CDR3, the DNA is TGTGCCAGCAGCTCTGTCCCGGGGAGAGGGAACACTGAAGCTTTCTTT. Translating it yields CASSSVPGRGNTEAFF. The full variable domain, with the rest looked up from reference TRBV3-1 and TRBJ1-1, is DTAVSQTPKYLVTQMGNDKSIKCEQNLGHDTMYWYKQDSKKFLKIMFSYNNKELIINETVPNRFSPKSPDKAHLNLHINSLELGDSAVYFCASSSVPGRGNTEAFFGQGTRLTVV.

This clonotype has at least ten counts. The rearrangement uses TRBV18 and TRBJ2-1; possible D gene TRBD2, 5 bases. The CDR3 is 14 amino acids. The V end was cut by 3 bases, the J end by 9 bases, with 15 bases between. Germline CDR1 KGHSH, CDR2 LQKENI. For the CDR3, the DNA is TGTGCCAGCTCACCCCGGGATGCCCCAGCTGAGCAGTTCTTC. Translating gives CASSPRDAPAEQFF.

This clonotype was counted many times. V gene TRBV9 combines with J gene TRBJ2-3; D uncertain. V was cut by 0 bases and J by 1 base, with 6 bases left in between. From germline, CDR1 is SGDLS and CDR2 YYNGEE. This CDR3 is 14 amino acids long. Here the CDR3 DNA reads TGTGCCAGCAGCGTAGACTACGGCACAGATACGCAGTATTTT. Its translation: CASSVDYGTDTQYF. Together with reference TRBV9 and TRBJ2-3, the CDR3 gives the full variable domain: DSGVTQTPKHLITATGQRVTLRCSPRSGDLSVYWYQQSLDQGLQFLIQYYNGEERAKGNILERFSAQQFPDLHSELNLSSLELGDSALYFCASSVDYGTDTQYFGPGTRLTVL.

This clonotype was counted a few times. The chain is built from TRBV10-3 and TRBJ2-7; no clear D gene. This CDR3 has 13 residues. Germline V CDR1 and CDR2: ENHRY, SYGVKD. V was pared by 4 bases and J by 3 bases, with 10 bases between. The chain's CDR3 is CAISAVQDYEQYF. CDR3 nucleotide sequence: TGTGCCATCAGTGCGGTCCAGGACTACGAGCAGTACTTC.